This T cell receptor beta chain appears in the sequencing data of a study of human CD8 memory T cell subsets. Findings and caveats of the study: This study sequenced T cell receptor beta chains only.

The study classified TPEX cells as CCR7+ PD-1+ TIGIT+ early memory CD8+ T cells bearing exhausted-like traits. On this clonotype itself: Its antigen is unknown.

This CDR3 has 15 amino acids. Germline V gene sequence: CDR1 MNHEY, CDR2 SMNVEV (reference sequence). Generation of TCR beta libraries used UMI-labeled 5' RACE. TCRdb re-called the 5' RACE reads and shows each CDR3 protein once, DNA omitted. In all, the sample yields fewer than 6,500 distinct CDR3 sequences. J is TRBJ2-5 and V is TRBV27; TCRdb gives TRBD2 as the D gene, but with no DNA this cannot be confirmed. Sequencing input: CD8+ T cells from PBMCs. The source of this sequence is a human donor in good health. This chain's CDR3 is CASSWTSGLQETQYF.